What follows is one T cell receptor beta chain and its context. This sample was taken from a study of resident and recirculating memory T cells in vitiligo. The wider study: Epidermis came from shave biopsies of lesional and nonlesional sites, plus PBMCs.

This table comes from immunoSEQ multiplex PCR, and its TCRdb copy is limited to in-frame clones, with some not included. Of 70,000 or so clones listed, approximately 93% are singletons. Germline assignment: CDR1 SGHAT and CDR2 FQNNGV. The CDR3 is 17 amino acids. Germline trimming cut 0 bases from V and 6 bases from J; bases unmatched to any gene: 11. No change in lesions over the prior 6 months defined stable disease. Patients had to be free of confetti depigmentation, indicating active vitiligo. Sequencing used blood. The chain links TRBV11-2 to TRBJ2-7; 10 bases fit TRBD2. The source of this sequence is a male donor with vitiligo. The CDR3 loop reads CASSLEGLAGVMFEQYF. Written as DNA, the CDR3 is TGTGCCAGCAGCTTAGAGGGCCTAGCGGGGGTCATGTTCGAGCAGTACTTC.